Included here is one T cell receptor (beta chain) sequence, with context. Its cognate antigen is unknown. The table came from immunoSEQ multiplex PCR; TCRdb's copy has only in-frame clones and leaves some out. The table lists some 69,000 clones, around 70% of them singletons. This record comes from a study of vaccination effects on CD4 cells after COVID-19. Study summary: Sampling occurred a median 72 days post second dose, range 14 to 241.

Cultured cells yielded isolated CD4+ T cells after 10 days. Every participant took two doses of the BNT162b2 or mRNA-1273 vaccine. People in the vaccine group had not been infected with SARS-CoV-2 before, and their nucleocapsid antibodies were negative. Half-medium exchanges with IL-2 medium took place on days 3 and 7. Study-level points and caveats: Convalescent patients were few in the study, and early post-infection timepoints were absent.

This sequence originates from a human donor who received a COVID-19 vaccine. Sequencing was performed on CD4+ T cells from PBMCs cultured without peptide, taken after COVID-19 vaccination.

The CDR3 is CASSQGGAGQPQHF. For the CDR3, the DNA is TGTGCCAGCAGCCAGGGAGGCGCGGGACAGCCCCAGCATTTT. The chain couples TRBV5-4 to TRBJ1-5, with D possibly being TRBD1 (5 bases). V lost 4 bases and J 7 bases, leaving 15 bases between the germline ends. The CDR3 has 14 residues. CDR1 SGHNT and CDR2 YYREEE come from the germline V gene (reference sequence).